These T cell receptor beta chains were read from a single sample in a study of shared clonotypes between healthy human individuals. Here immunoSEQ multiplex PCR was the method, and the copy in TCRdb shows in-frame clones only, minus some. The sample records 950,000 to 1,300,000 clones, about 70% being singletons. Material: memory CD4+ T cells sorted from blood. These TCRs come from a man aged 18 to 30 in good health. Each CDR3 is given with its conserved first and last residue. A D gene is named only where the DNA matches it firmly. Some rows have no size entry. The others give once, few or many, or a class for an expanded clone.

NA,TRBV6-1,TRBJ2-4,NA,TGTGCCAGCTTGGGAGTAGGCTTACGAAACATTCAGTACTTC,CASLGVGLRNIQYF
NA,TRBV2,TRBJ2-7,NA,TGTGCCAGCAGAATTCCCCTGAGCCGGGACGAGCAGTACTTC,CASRIPLSRDEQYF
NA,TRBV10-1,TRBJ2-3,NA,TGCGCCAGCAGTCGGCCACTTGAGGATACGCAGTATTTT,CASSRPLEDTQYF
TRBD1,TRBV19,TRBJ1-5,few,TGTGCCAGTAAGGGACAGGGGAGGCAGCCCCAGCATTTT,CASKGQGRQPQHF
NA,TRBV9,TRBJ2-6,NA,TGTGCCAGCAGCGCACTTCGGGGCTCTGGGGCCAACGTCCTGACTTTC,CASSALRGSGANVLTF
NA,TRBV2,TRBJ1-2,NA,TGTGCCAGCAGTGAGGGCAGAGACTATGGCTACACCTTC,CASSEGRDYGYTF
TRBD2,TRBV4-3,TRBJ2-7,few,TGCGCCAGCAGCCAAGGGACTAGCGCCTCCTACGAGCAGTACTTC,CASSQGTSASYEQYF
NA,TRBV6-5,TRBJ1-1,NA,TGTGCCAGCAGCCGCGGGGTTCCGCGAAACACTGAAGCTTTCTTT,CASSRGVPRNTEAFF
NA,TRBV25-1,TRBJ2-5,NA,TGTGCCAGCAGTGAACCCCCCGGGGCGGAGACCCAGTACTTC,CASSEPPGAETQYF
TRBD2,TRBV5-1,TRBJ2-7,few,TGCGCCAGCAGCTTGGGGGGCCCGGGAGGATTTGGCGAGCAGTACTTC,CASSLGGPGGFGEQYF
NA,TRBV6-1,TRBJ1-4,NA,TGTGCCAGCATAGCGGGCACAGTCGGGGAAAAACTGTTTTTT,CASIAGTVGEKLFF
NA,TRBV18,TRBJ2-7,NA,TGTGCCAGCTCACCGGGGAGCTCCTACGAGCAGTACTTC,CASSPGSSYEQYF
NA,TRBV20-1,TRBJ1-2,NA,TGCAGTGCCGCGCAGATTTATGGCTACACCTTC,CSAAQIYGYTF
NA,TRBV2,TRBJ1-5,NA,TGTGCCACCTCCCCAGGGGCCCCCTCCAATCAGCCCCAGCATTTT,CATSPGAPSNQPQHF
NA,TRBV7-6,TRBJ2-6,NA,TGTGCCAGCAGCTCCCAGGGGTCAATCTCTGGGGCCAACGTCCTGACTTTC,CASSSQGSISGANVLTF
NA,TRBV5-6,TRBJ2-7,once,TGTGCCAGCAGCCGTGGGGGGTCCCACGAGCAGTACTTC,CASSRGGSHEQYF
TRBD2,TRBV11-3,TRBJ2-1,NA,TGTGCCAGCAGCTCGGGACTAGACGTGTACAATGAGCAGTTCTTC,CASSSGLDVYNEQFF
NA,TRBV7-8,TRBJ1-2,NA,TGTGCCAGCAGCCCACGGGACTATGGCTACACCTTC,CASSPRDYGYTF
NA,TRBV6-1,TRBJ2-3,NA,TGTGCCAGCGGTGACACAGATACGCAGTATTTT,CASGDTDTQYF
NA,TRBV21-1,TRBJ2-3,NA,TGTGCCAGCAGCTGGTCTAGCGGGAGGAATAGCACAGATACGCAGTATTTT,CASSWSSGRNSTDTQYF
TRBD2,TRBV18,TRBJ2-3,NA,TGTGCCAGCTCACCACCGGTAAAGGCGGGGGGGCTCACAGATACGCAGTATTTT,CASSPPVKAGGLTDTQYF
NA,TRBV30,TRBJ1-5,many,TGTGCCTGGAGTGTATCGCAGGGGCGCCAGCCCCAGCATTTT,CAWSVSQGRQPQHF
TRBD2,TRBV7-2,TRBJ2-3,NA,TGTGCCAGCAGCCCAGTGAGCGGGAGCGCAGATACGCAGTATTTT,CASSPVSGSADTQYF
TRBD1,TRBV18,TRBJ2-7,NA,TGTGCCAGCTCACGATCCGGGGACAGGGTCATTTACGAGCAGTACTTC,CASSRSGDRVIYEQYF
TRBD1,TRBV19,TRBJ1-6,NA,TGTGCCACCAGACCGGGACAGGGCGGCTATAATTCACCCCTCCACTTT,CATRPGQGGYNSPLHF